The clone carrying this TCR beta chain appeared a single time. This sample is part of a study of cytomegalovirus exposure and HLA in healthy donors. Germline V gene data show CDR1 as SGHRS and CDR2 as YFSETQ. The V and J ends lost 7 bases and 2 bases, in that order; junction bases with no gene match: 5. This CDR3 contains 15 residues. Use of 60 Vbeta and 13 Jbeta primers characterized the PCR. This table comes from immunoSEQ multiplex PCR, and its TCRdb copy is limited to in-frame clones, with some not included. The table shows around 150,000 clones, with 78% occurring only once. This receptor was obtained from a male donor in good health and CMV-seronegative. The rearrangement links TRBV5-1 to TRBJ2-6, with 8 bases aligning to TRBD2. Sequencing input: PBMCs. The CDR3 DNA reads TGCGCCAGCGACGGGGGGGGGACTGGGGCCAACGTCCTGACTTTC. Protein: CASDGGGTGANVLTF.